This T cell receptor (beta chain) appears in the sequencing data of a study of blood T cell repertoires in COVID-19. Per the study methods: Quantification of nucleated cells was approximated via reference gene primer amplification. Repertoires were generated with immunoSEQ multiplex PCR, while TCRdb's copy carries only in-frame clones and drops some. Clone size and the V and J calls come from that table; the DNA yielded D and trimming. The sample has around 190,000 clones, around 85% seen once; the top ten hold roughly 7.7%. The CDR3 is made up of 14 amino acids. Per the germline V gene, CDR1 is LGHDT and CDR2 is YNNKEL (reference sequence). Trimming left V 4 bases short and J 5 bases short, with 12 bases between.

The chain is built from TRBV3-1 (or the pseudogene TRBV3-2) and TRBJ2-1; a possible D gene is TRBD1 (6 bases). The receptor's source is an older woman with acute or convalescent COVID-19. The sample consisted of peripheral blood. DNA for the CDR3: TGTGCCAGCAGCCTAAGGGGGTCCCACAATGAGCAGTTCTTC. This encodes CASSLRGSHNEQFF.